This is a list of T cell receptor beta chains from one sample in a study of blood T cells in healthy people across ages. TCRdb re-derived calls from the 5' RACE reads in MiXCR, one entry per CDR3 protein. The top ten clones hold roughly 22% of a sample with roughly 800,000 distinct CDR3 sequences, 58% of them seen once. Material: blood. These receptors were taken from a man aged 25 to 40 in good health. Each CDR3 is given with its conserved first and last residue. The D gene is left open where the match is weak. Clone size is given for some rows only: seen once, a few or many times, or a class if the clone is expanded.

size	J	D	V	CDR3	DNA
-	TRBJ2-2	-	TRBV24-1	CATSDLADPTGELFF	TGTGCCACCAGTGATTTGGCAGACCCAACCGGGGAGCTGTTTTTT
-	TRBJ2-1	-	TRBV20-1	CSATLRGTLVPNEQFF	TGCAGTGCAACCCTTCGCGGGACCCTTGTACCCAATGAGCAGTTCTTC
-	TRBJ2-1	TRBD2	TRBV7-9	CASSSSLADEGNEQFF	TGTGCCAGCAGCTCGTCCCTAGCGGACGAGGGAAATGAGCAGTTCTTC
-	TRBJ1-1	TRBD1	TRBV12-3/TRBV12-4	CASSFTDRGPWTAFF	TGTGCCAGCAGTTTTACGGACAGGGGGCCCTGGACGGCTTTCTTT
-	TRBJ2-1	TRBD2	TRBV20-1	CSAINPREGGPNEQFF	TGCAGTGCTATCAACCCTAGAGAGGGAGGGCCGAATGAGCAGTTCTTC
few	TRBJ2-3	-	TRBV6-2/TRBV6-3	CASNPGGSTDTQYF	TGTGCCAGCAACCCTGGCGGGAGCACAGATACGCAGTATTTT
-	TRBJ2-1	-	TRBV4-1	CASSRSLGCNEQFF	TGCGCCAGCAGCCGATCCCTGGGGTGCAATGAGCAGTTCTTC
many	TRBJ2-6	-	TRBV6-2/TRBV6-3	CASSTGLASSGANVLTF	TGTGCCAGCAGTACAGGTCTCGCCTCCTCTGGGGCCAACGTCCTGACTTTC
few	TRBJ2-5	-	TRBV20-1	CSEGQLGATQYF	TGCAGTGAGGGGCAACTAGGCGCGACCCAGTACTTC
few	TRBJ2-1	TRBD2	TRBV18	CASSDSGGSRYNEQFF	TGTGCCAGCTCGGATTCGGGCGGGAGTAGGTACAATGAGCAGTTCTTC
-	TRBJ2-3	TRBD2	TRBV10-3	CAISAGRVSTDTQYF	TGTGCCATCAGTGCTGGGAGGGTGAGCACAGATACGCAGTATTTT
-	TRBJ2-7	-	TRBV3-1	CASSQDHASSYNEQYF	TGTGCCAGCAGCCAAGATCACGCTAGCTCCTACAATGAGCAGTACTTC
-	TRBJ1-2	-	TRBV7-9	CASSFSPLGAEDGYTF	TGTGCCAGCAGCTTCTCTCCGTTGGGGGCAGAGGATGGCTACACCTTC
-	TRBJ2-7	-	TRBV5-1	CASSLANGGNYEQYF	TGCGCCAGCAGCTTGGCCAATGGGGGCAACTACGAGCAGTACTTC
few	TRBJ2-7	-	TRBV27	CASGLDPPPYEQYF	TGTGCCAGCGGCCTAGACCCCCCGCCCTACGAGCAGTACTTC
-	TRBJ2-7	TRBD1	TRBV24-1	CATSDDGTGSYEQYF	TGTGCCACCAGTGACGACGGGACAGGGAGCTACGAGCAGTACTTC
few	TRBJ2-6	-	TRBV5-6	CASSSLDLPGANVLTF	TGTGCCAGCAGCTCTCTGGACCTTCCTGGGGCCAACGTCCTGACTTTC
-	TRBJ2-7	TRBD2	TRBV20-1	CSARPSGRGEQYF	TGCAGTGCTAGGCCTAGCGGGAGGGGCGAGCAGTACTTC
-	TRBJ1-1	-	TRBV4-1	CASSHPGGNTEAFF	TGCGCCAGCAGCCACCCGGGGGGGAACACTGAAGCTTTCTTT
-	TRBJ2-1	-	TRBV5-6	CASSLLREQFF	TGTGCCAGCAGCTTGTTGCGGGAGCAGTTCTTC
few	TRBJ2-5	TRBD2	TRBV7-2	CASRVSGGNEQYF	TGTGCCAGCAGAGTTAGCGGGGGGAATGAGCAGTACTTC
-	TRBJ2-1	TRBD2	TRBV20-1	CSARLAGGVNEQFF	TGCAGTGCTCGACTAGCGGGAGGGGTAAATGAGCAGTTCTTC